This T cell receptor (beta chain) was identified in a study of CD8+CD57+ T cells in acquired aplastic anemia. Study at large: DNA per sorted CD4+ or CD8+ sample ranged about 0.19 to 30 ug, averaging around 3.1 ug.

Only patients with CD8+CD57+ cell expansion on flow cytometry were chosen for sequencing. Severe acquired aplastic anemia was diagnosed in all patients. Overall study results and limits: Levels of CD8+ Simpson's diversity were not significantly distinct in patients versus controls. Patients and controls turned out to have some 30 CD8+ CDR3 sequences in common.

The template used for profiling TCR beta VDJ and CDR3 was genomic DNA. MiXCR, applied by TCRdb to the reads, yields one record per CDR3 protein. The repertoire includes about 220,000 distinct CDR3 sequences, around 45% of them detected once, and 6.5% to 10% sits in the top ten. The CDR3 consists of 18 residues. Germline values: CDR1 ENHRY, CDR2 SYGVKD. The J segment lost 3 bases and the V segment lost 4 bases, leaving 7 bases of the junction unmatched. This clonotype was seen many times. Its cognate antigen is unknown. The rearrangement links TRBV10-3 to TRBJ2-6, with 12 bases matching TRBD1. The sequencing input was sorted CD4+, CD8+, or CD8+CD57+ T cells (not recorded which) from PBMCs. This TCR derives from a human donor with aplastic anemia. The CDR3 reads CAISGTGTGGDGANVLTF. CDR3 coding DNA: TGTGCCATCAGTGGAACCGGGACAGGGGGCGATGGGGCCAACGTCCTGACTTTC.